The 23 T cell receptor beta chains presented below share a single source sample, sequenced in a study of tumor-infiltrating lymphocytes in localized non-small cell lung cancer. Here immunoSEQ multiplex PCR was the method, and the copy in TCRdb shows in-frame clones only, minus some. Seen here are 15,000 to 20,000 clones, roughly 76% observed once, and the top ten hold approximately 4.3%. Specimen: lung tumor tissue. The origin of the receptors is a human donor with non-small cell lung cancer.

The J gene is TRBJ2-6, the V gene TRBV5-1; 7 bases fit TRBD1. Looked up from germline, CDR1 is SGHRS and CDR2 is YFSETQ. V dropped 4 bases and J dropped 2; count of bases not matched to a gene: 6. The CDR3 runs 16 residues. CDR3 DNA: TGCGCCAGCAGCGTTACAGGGGACACTGGGGCCAACGTCCTGACTTTC. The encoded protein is CASSVTGDTGANVLTF.

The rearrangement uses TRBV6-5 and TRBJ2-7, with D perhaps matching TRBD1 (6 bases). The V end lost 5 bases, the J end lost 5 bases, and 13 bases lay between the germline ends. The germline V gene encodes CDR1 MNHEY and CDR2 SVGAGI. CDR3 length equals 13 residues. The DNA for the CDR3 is TGTGCCAGCAGTCGCCCTACAGGGAACGAGCAGTACTTC. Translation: CASSRPTGNEQYF.

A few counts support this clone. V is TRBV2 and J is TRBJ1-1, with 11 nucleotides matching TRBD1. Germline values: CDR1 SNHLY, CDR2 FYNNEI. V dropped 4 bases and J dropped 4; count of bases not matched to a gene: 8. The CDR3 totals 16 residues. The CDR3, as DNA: TGTGCCAGCAGTGGGACAGGGGGCAGGTTCATCACTGAAGCTTTCTTT. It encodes CASSGTGGRFITEAFF. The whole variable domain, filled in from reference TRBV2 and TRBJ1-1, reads EPEVTQTPSHQVTQMGQEVILRCVPISNHLYFYWYRQILGQKVEFLVSFYNNEISEKSEIFDDQFSVERPDGSNFTLKIRSTKLEDSAMYFCASSGTGGRFITEAFFGQGTRLTVV.

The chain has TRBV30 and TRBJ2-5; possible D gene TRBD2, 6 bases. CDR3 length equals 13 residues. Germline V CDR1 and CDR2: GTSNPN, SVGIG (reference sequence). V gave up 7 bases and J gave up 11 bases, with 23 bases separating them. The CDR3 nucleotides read TGTGCCTCGATCGCGGGGCTCCAGTCGGAGCAGTACTTC. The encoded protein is CASIAGLQSEQYF. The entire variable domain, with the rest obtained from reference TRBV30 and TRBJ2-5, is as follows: SQTIHQWPATLVQPVGSPLSLECTVEGTSNPNLYWYRQAAGRGLQLLFYSVGIGQISSEVPQNLSASRPQDRQFILSSKKLLLSDSGFYLCASIAGLQSEQYFGPGTRLLVL.

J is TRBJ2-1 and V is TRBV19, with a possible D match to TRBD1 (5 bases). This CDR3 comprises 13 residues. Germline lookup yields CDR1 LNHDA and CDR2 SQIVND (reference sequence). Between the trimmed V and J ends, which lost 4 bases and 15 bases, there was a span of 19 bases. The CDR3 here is CASSTPSGANRFF. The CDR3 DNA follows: TGTGCCAGTAGTACCCCATCTGGGGCGAATCGGTTCTTC. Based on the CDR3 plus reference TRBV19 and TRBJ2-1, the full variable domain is DGGITQSPKYLFRKEGQNVTLSCEQNLNHDAMYWYRQDPGQGLRLIYYSQIVNDFQKGDIAEGYSVSREKKESFPLTVTSAQKNPTAFYLCASSTPSGANRFFGPGTRLTVL.

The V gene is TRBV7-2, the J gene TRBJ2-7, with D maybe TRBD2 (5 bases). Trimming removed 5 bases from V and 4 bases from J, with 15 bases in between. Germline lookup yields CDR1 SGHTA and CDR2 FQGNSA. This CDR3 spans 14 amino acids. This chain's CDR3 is CASSPEVGAYEQYF. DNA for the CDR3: TGTGCCAGCAGCCCCGAGGTGGGAGCTTACGAGCAGTACTTC.

The DNA of the CDR3 is TGTGCCAGCAGCCAAACAGGGGCGGCCACCGGGGAGCTGTTTTTT. This encodes CASSQTGAATGELFF. The chain is built from TRBV7-9 and TRBJ2-2, with 7 bases fitting TRBD1. The J segment lost 4 bases and the V segment lost 5 bases, leaving 7 bases of the junction unmatched. Germline CDR1 reads SEHNR; CDR2 reads FQNEAQ (reference sequence). The CDR3 is 15 amino acids.

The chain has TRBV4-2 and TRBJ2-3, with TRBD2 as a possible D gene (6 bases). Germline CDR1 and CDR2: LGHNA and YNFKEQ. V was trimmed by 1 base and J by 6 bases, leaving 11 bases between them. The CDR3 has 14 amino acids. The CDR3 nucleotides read TGTGCCAGCAGCCAAGGGGAGGCCGGGGATACGCAGTATTTT. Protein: CASSQGEAGDTQYF.

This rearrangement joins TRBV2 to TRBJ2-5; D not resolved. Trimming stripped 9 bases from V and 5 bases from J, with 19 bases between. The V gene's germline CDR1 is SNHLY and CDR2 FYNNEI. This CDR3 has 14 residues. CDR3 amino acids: CASSARTVSETQYF. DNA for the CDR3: TGTGCCAGTTCGGCACGGACCGTTTCGGAGACCCAGTACTTC.

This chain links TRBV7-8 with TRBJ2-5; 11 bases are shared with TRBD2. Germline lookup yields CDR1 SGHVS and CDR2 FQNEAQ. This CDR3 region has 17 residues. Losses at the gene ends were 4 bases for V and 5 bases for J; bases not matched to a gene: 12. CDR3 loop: CASSSTGSGGARETQYF. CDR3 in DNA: TGTGCCAGCAGCTCAACCGGTAGCGGGGGGGCCCGGGAGACCCAGTACTTC.

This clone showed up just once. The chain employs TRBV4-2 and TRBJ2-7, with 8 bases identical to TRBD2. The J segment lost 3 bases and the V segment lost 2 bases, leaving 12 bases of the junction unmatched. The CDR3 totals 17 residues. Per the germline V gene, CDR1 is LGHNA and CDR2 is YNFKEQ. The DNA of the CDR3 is TGTGCCAGCAGCCAAAAAGGCGGAAGCGGGAGCGGCTACGAGCAGTACTTC. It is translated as CASSQKGGSGSGYEQYF.

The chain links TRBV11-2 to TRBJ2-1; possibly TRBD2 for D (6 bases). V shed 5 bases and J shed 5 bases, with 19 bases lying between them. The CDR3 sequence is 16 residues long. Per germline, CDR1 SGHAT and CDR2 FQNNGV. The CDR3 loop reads CASSGRLDLIDNEQFF. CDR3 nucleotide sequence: TGTGCCAGCAGCGGAAGACTAGACCTGATTGACAATGAGCAGTTCTTC.

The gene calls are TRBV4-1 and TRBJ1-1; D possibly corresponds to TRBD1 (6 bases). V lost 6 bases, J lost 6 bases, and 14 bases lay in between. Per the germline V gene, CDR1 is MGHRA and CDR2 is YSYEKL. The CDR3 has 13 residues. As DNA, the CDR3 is TGCGCCAGCAGGTCGGACCCAGGGGCTGAAGCTTTCTTT. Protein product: CASRSDPGAEAFF.

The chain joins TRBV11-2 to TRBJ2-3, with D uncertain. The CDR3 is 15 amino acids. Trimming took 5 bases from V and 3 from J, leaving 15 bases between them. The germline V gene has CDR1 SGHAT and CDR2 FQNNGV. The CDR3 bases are TGTGCCAGCAGCCCCCTTCACGGTGGGACAGATACGCAGTATTTT. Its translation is CASSPLHGGTDTQYF.

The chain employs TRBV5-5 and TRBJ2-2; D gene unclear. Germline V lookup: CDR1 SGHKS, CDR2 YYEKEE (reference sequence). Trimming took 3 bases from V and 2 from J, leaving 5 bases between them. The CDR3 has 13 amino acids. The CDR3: CASSSGNTGELFF. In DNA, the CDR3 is TGTGCCAGCAGCTCGGGTAACACCGGGGAGCTGTTTTTT.

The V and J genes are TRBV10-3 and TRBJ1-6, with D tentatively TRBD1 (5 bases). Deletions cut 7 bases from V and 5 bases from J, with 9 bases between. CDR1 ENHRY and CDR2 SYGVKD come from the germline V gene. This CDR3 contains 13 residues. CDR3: CAIKRDDNSPLHF. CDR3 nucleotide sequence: TGTGCCATCAAACGGGACGATAATTCACCCCTCCACTTT.

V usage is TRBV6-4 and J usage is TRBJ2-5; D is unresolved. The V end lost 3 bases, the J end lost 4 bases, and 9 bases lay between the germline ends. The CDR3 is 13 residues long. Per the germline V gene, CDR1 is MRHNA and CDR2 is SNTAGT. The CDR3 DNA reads TGTGCCAGCAGTGATGACGCCGGAGAGACCCAGTACTTC. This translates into CASSDDAGETQYF.

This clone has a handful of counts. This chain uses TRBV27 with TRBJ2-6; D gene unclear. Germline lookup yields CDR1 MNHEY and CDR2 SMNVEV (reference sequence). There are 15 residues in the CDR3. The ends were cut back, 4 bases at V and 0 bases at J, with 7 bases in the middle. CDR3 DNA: TGTGCCAGCAGTTCCCAGACCTCTGGGGCCAACGTCCTGACTTTC. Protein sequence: CASSSQTSGANVLTF.

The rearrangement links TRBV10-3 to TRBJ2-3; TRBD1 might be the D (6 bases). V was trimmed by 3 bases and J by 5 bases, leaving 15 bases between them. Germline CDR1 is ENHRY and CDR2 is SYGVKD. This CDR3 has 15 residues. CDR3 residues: CAISDRGTGRDTQYF. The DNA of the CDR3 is TGTGCCATCAGTGATAGGGGGACGGGGAGAGATACGCAGTATTTT.

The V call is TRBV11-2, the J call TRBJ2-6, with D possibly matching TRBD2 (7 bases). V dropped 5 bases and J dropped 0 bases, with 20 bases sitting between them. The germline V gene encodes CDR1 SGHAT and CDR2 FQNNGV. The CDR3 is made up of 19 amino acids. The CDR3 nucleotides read TGTGCCAGCAGCCCGATGGGCCGGGGGGCTATCTCTGGGGCCAACGTCCTGACTTTC. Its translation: CASSPMGRGAISGANVLTF. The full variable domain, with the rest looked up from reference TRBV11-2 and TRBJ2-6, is EAGVAQSPRYKIIEKRQSVAFWCNPISGHATLYWYQQILGQGPKLLIQFQNNGVVDDSQLPKDRFSAERLKGVDSTLKIQPAKLEDSAVYLCASSPMGRGAISGANVLTFGAGSRLTVL.

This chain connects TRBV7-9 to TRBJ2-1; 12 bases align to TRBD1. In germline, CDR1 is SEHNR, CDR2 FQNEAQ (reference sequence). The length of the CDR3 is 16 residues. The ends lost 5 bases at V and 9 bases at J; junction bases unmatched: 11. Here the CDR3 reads CASSPPGQGARVEQFF. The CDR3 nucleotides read TGTGCCAGCAGCCCACCGGGACAGGGGGCTCGGGTTGAGCAGTTCTTC.

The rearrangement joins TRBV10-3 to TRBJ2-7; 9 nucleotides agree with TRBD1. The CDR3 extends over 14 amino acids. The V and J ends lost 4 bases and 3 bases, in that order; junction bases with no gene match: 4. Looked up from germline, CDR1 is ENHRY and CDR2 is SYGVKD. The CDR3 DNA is TGTGCCATCAGTGTCGTGGACAGGGGCTACGAGCAGTACTTC. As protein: CAISVVDRGYEQYF.

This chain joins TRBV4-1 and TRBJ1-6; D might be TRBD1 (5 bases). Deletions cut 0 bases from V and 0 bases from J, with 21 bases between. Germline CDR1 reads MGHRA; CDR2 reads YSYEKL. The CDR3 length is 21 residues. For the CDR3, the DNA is TGCGCCAGCAGCCAAGATTCTTACAGGCGCATCCTTTCCTCCTATAATTCACCCCTCCACTTT. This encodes CASSQDSYRRILSSYNSPLHF.